Sequencing of this T cell receptor beta chain was carried out in a study of post-analysis software for immune sequencing data. Across the study: Included courses were relapsing-remitting and secondary progressive multiple sclerosis; progressive-relapsing multiple sclerosis was also included.

From germline, CDR1 is DFQATT and CDR2 SNEGSKA (reference sequence). CDR3 length: 14 amino acids. V was trimmed by 2 bases and J by 2 bases, leaving 10 bases between them. The authors incorporated unique molecular identifiers into the TCR beta cDNA libraries. Each batch of about 1 to 11 million T cells produced roughly 450,000 cDNA molecules. A single record per CDR3 protein comes from TCRdb applying MiXCR to the PCR reads. This sample has a few hundred thousand distinct CDR3 sequences, with about a third found just once. In its sample, this clonotype was seen a few times. Antigen unknown. Regarding the study as a whole: Multiple sclerosis patients had significantly lower normalized Chao1 diversity than controls. The authors found that F measure strongly co-clustered same-batch samples. With TRBV5-6, TRBV5-1 and TRBV20-1 included, roughly five TRBV segments were more frequent in patients than in controls.

The sample was blood. The sequence was obtained from a girl aged 10 to 17 with multiple sclerosis. This sequence joins TRBV20-1 and TRBJ2-1, with D maybe TRBD1 (6 bases). The CDR3 sequence is CSARSGTTYNEQFF. The CDR3 DNA reads as TGCAGTGCTAGATCCGGGACAACCTACAATGAGCAGTTCTTC.